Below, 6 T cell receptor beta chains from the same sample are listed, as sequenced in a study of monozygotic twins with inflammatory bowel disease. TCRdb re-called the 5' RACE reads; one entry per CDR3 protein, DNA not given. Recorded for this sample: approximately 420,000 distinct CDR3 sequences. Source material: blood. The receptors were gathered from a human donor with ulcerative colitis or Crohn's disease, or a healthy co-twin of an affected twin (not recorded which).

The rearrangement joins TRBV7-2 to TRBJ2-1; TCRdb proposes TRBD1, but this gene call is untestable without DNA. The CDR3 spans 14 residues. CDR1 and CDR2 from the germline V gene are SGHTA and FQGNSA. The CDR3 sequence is CASSLAGGQGEQFF.

The CDR3 loop is CASSTVPPANTGELFF. The chain uses TRBV6-1 and TRBJ2-2; the TRBD1 assignment by TCRdb is unverifiable without DNA. The CDR3 contains 16 residues. Germline values: CDR1 MNHNS, CDR2 SASEGT.

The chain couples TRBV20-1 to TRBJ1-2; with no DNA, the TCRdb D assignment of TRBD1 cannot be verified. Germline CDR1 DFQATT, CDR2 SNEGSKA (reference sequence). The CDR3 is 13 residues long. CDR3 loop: CSLTGGGRYEVTF.

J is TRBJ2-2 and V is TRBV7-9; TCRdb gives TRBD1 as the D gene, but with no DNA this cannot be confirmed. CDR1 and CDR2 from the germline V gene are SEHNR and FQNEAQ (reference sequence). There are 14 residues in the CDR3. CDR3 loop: CASSLWTDTGELFF.

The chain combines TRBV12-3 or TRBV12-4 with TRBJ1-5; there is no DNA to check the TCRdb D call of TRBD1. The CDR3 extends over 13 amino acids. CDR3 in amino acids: CASSIGVGQPQHF.

The CDR3 here is CASRNRGVNTEAFF. The chain employs TRBV19 and TRBJ1-1; TCRdb gives TRBD1 as the D gene, but with no DNA this cannot be confirmed. Per germline, CDR1 LNHDA and CDR2 SQIVND (reference sequence). This CDR3 is 14 amino acids long.